This entry is about one T cell receptor beta chain. The CDR3 consists of 17 residues. Germline CDR1 reads KGHSH; CDR2 reads LQKENI. The V gene end was trimmed by 6 bases and the J gene end by 4 bases; junction bases not matched to a gene: 12. Some clones are missing from TCRdb's copy, which holds only in-frame ones; the method was immunoSEQ multiplex PCR. The sample shows 150,000 or so clones, 92% of them seen only once. These data belong to a study of T cell responses to AZD1222 COVID-19 vaccine. Background on the study: Both about-4-week and about-12-week second-dose recipients were combined.

The chain uses TRBV18 and TRBJ1-5; 10 nucleotides align to TRBD1. The sequence came from an adult in good health. Material: peripheral blood, obtained on day 0 of AZD1222 vaccination. CDR3 sequence reads: CASSRTGTGDSNQPQHF. The DNA for the CDR3 is TGTGCCAGCTCCCGGACCGGGACAGGGGACTCAAATCAGCCCCAGCATTTT.